This T cell receptor (beta chain) stems from a study of T cells in Graves' hyperthyroidism and ophthalmopathy. For this clonotype: Its antigen is as yet unknown.

The source material, RNA transcripts, was used to amplify TCR beta CDR3 regions. In the first-round RT-PCR of the TCR CDR3, the HTBI primer set was used. TCRdb passed the multiplex PCR reads through MiXCR, listing each CDR3 protein once. Of around 300,000 distinct CDR3 sequences listed, about 20% are singletons. The CDR3 consists of 12 residues. Looked up from germline, CDR1 is LGHNT and CDR2 is FRNRAP. Findings and caveats of the study: Appearing also in blood were most of the thyroid clonotypes expanded above 0.001.

The receptor was derived from a man younger than 40 with Graves' ophthalmopathy. The chain couples TRBV12-5 to TRBJ2-7; D might be TRBD1 or TRBD2, each matching 5 bases. The material sequenced was blood. The CDR3 DNA reads TGTGTTTCCTTGGGGGAGAGCGGCGAGCAGTACTTC. Translating it yields CVSLGESGEQYF.